This T cell receptor (beta chain) originates from a study of shared clonotypes between healthy human individuals. CD45RO-negative CD8 cells positively selected for CCR7 made up the naive population, which excluded terminally differentiated effector memory CD45RA+ cells. The table came from immunoSEQ multiplex PCR; TCRdb's copy has only in-frame clones and leaves some out. This table has roughly 770,000 clones, 95% to 97% appearing once. This clone came up once. This TCR was recovered from a man aged 30-40 years in good health. The sequencing input was naive CD8+ T cells sorted from blood.

The DNA of the CDR3 is TGTGCCAGCAGCTTAGGAACAGGGACCAAAAACATTCAGTACTTC. This sequence encodes CASSLGTGTKNIQYF. The chain couples TRBV7-8 to TRBJ2-4, with D tentatively TRBD1 (6 bases). V lost 1 base and J lost 2, with 9 bases in between. Germline CDR1 is SGHVS and CDR2 is FQNEAQ. CDR3 size: 15 residues.